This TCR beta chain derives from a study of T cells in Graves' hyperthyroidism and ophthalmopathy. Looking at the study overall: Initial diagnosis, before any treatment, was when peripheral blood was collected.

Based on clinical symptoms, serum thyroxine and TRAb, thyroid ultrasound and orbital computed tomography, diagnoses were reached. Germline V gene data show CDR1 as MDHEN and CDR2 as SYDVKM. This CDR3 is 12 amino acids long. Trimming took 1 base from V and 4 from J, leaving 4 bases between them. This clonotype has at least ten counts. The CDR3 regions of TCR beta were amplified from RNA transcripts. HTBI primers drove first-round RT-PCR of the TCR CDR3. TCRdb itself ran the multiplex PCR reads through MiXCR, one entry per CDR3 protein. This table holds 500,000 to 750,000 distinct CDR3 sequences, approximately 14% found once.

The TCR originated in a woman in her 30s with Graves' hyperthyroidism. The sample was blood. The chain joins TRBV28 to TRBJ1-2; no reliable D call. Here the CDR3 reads CASSLLGYGYTF. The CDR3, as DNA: TGTGCCAGCAGTTTATTAGGCTATGGCTACACCTTC.